Presented here are 13 T cell receptor beta chains from one specimen sequenced in a study of EBV T-cell therapy then PD-1 blockade in nasopharyngeal carcinoma. Produced via immunoSEQ multiplex PCR; TCRdb's table is partial and in-frame only. The sample includes around 13,000 clones, around 84% of them seen just once. Antigen specificity for these receptors is unknown. This sample's treatment: AdE1-LMPpoly-expanded autologous EBV-specific T-cell therapy followed by anti-PD-1 nivolumab. Sequenced here: CD8+ T cells from blood, sampled at day 105 from a patient whose treatment included autologous EBV-specific T cells and nivolumab. Every receptor here comes from a man aged 35-49 years with nasopharyngeal carcinoma.

This clone has more than one count but fewer than ten. The rearrangement uses TRBV9 and TRBJ1-3; possible D gene TRBD1, 5 bases. Trimming shortened V by 3 bases and J by 2 bases, and 12 bases separated the two germline ends. The CDR3 has 15 residues. Germline V gives CDR1 SGDLS, CDR2 YYNGEE. CDR3 sequence: CASSAHWGAGNTIYF. Written as DNA, the CDR3 is TGTGCCAGCAGCGCCCATTGGGGGGCTGGAAACACCATATATTTT.

This clone has a handful of counts. This chain connects TRBV7-9 to TRBJ2-7; D is ambiguous. V was shortened by 4 bases and J by 3 bases, with 13 bases between the two germline ends. CDR1 is SEHNR and CDR2 is FQNEAQ in the germline V gene (reference sequence). The CDR3 is 14 residues long. The CDR3 sequence is CASSSNSVDYEQYF. CDR3 DNA sequence: TGTGCCAGCAGCTCAAACAGCGTGGACTACGAGCAGTACTTC.

The chain employs TRBV9 and TRBJ2-2, with a possible D match to TRBD2 (5 bases). The length of the CDR3 is 15 residues. Germline V gene data show CDR1 as SGDLS and CDR2 as YYNGEE. V was pared by 2 bases and J by 3 bases, with 11 bases between. The CDR3 loop reads CASSVLAWYTGELFF. The CDR3 region has the DNA TGTGCCAGCAGCGTCTTAGCGTGGTACACCGGGGAGCTGTTTTTT.

The chain couples TRBV27 to TRBJ1-1; D is undetermined. The CDR3 sequence is 11 residues long. V lost 4 bases, J lost 10 bases, and 10 bases lay in between. Germline V gives CDR1 MNHEY, CDR2 SMNVEV (reference sequence). CDR3 loop: CASSSREGAFF. CDR3 DNA sequence: TGTGCCAGCAGTTCCCGAGAGGGAGCTTTCTTT.

The chain carries TRBV5-1 and TRBJ1-1; 7 bases are shared with TRBD1. The ends lost 3 bases at V and 7 bases at J; junction bases unmatched: 0. The germline gives CDR1 SGHRS, CDR2 YFSETQ. There are 11 residues in the CDR3. The CDR3 loop is CASSYRGEAFF. The CDR3 DNA follows: TGCGCCAGCAGCTACAGGGGTGAAGCTTTCTTT.

This chain links TRBV4-3 with TRBJ1-6; 7 bases are shared with TRBD1. The germline V gene has CDR1 LGHNA and CDR2 YSLEER. This CDR3 region has 19 residues. Trimming at V came to 0 bases and at J to 9 bases, leaving 17 bases not matched to a gene. The CDR3 reads CASSQEGPDRTNGGSPLHF. In nucleotides, the CDR3 is TGCGCCAGCAGCCAAGAAGGGCCGGACAGGACAAATGGGGGTTCACCCCTCCACTTT.

The gene calls are TRBV5-4 and TRBJ2-1; possibly TRBD1 or TRBD2 for D (5 bases each). The CDR3 is 12 amino acids. V was cut by 7 bases and J by 8 bases, with 13 bases left in between. Germline CDR1 reads SGHNT; CDR2 reads YYREEE (reference sequence). DNA for the CDR3: TGTGCCAGCGGCAGGGAGAGCCATGAGCAGTTCTTC. As protein: CASGRESHEQFF.

This clone was seen more than once but under ten times. J is TRBJ1-2 and V is TRBV7-9, with D possibly being TRBD1 (5 bases). Germline loops: CDR1 SEHNR, CDR2 FQNEAQ (reference sequence). The CDR3 sequence is 16 residues long. The V gene lost 0 bases and the J gene lost 5 bases, with 16 bases spanning the gap. CDR3 in amino acids: CASSLAYVDSNYGYTF. The CDR3 DNA reads as TGTGCCAGCAGCTTAGCGTACGTTGACAGTAATTATGGCTACACCTTC.

The genes are TRBV2 and TRBJ2-7, with 9 bases fitting TRBD1. Trimming took 1 base from V and 7 from J; bases not matched to a gene: 8. CDR1 is SNHLY and CDR2 is FYNNEI in the germline V gene. There are 15 residues in the CDR3. The DNA of the CDR3 is TGTGCCAGCAGTGAAGTTCAGACAGGGGGTGAGGAGCAGTACTTC. Residues: CASSEVQTGGEEQYF. The full variable domain, completed using reference TRBV2 and TRBJ2-7, is EPEVTQTPSHQVTQMGQEVILRCVPISNHLYFYWYRQILGQKVEFLVSFYNNEISEKSEIFDDQFSVERPDGSNFTLKIRSTKLEDSAMYFCASSEVQTGGEEQYFGPGTRLTVT.

This clone was detected only once. The rearrangement uses TRBV3-1 (or the pseudogene TRBV3-2) and TRBJ1-4; possibly TRBD1 for D (5 bases). Deletions cut 3 bases from V and 11 bases from J, with 25 bases between. This CDR3 region has 17 residues. In germline, CDR1 is LGHDT, CDR2 YNNKEL (reference sequence). CDR3 amino acids: CASSHLQGDDQTTKLFF. CDR3 nucleotide sequence: TGTGCCAGCAGCCACCTCCAGGGAGATGACCAAACTACTAAACTGTTTTTT.

This clone showed up just once. The V call is TRBV5-6, the J call TRBJ1-2; 7 bases are a match to TRBD1. The CDR3 is made up of 15 amino acids. Losses at the gene ends were 4 bases for V and 4 bases for J; bases not matched to a gene: 10. Germline values: CDR1 SGHDT, CDR2 YYEEEE. The CDR3 nucleotides read TGTGCCAGCAGCCTGCGACAGGGTACTGCCTATGGCTACACCTTC. Protein sequence: CASSLRQGTAYGYTF.

The V gene is TRBV6-6, the J gene TRBJ1-5; D remains ambiguous. This CDR3 region has 14 residues. Germline loops: CDR1 MNHNY, CDR2 SVGAGI (reference sequence). Trimming removed 10 bases from V and 4 bases from J, with 17 bases in between. The CDR3 loop reads CATRPTGRNQPQHF. The DNA for the CDR3 is TGTGCCACCAGACCCACGGGTAGAAATCAGCCCCAGCATTTT.

The CDR3 DNA sequence: TGTGCCAGCGCAATGGCCGTCCCATTACACGCACGAAACACCATATATTTT. It encodes CASAMAVPLHARNTIYF. The genes are TRBV3-1 (or the pseudogene TRBV3-2) and TRBJ1-3; D gene ambiguous. Germline V gives CDR1 LGHDT, CDR2 YNNKEL (reference sequence). The CDR3 sequence is 17 residues long. Trimming removed 8 bases from V and 5 bases from J, with 25 bases in between.